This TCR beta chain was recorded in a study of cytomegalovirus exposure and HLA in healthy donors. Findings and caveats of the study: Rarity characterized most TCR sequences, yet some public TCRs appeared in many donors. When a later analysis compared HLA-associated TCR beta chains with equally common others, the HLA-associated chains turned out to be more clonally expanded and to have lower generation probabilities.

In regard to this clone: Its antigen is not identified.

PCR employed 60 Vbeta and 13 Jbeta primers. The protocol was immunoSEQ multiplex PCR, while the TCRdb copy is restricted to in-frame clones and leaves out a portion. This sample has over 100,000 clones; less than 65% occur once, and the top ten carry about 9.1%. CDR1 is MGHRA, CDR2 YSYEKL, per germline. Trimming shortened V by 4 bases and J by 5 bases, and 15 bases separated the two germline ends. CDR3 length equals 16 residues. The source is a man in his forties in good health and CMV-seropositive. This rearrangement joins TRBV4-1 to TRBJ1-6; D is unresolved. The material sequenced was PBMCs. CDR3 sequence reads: CASSPKSTADNSPLHF. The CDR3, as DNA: TGCGCCAGCAGCCCCAAAAGTACAGCTGATAATTCACCCCTCCACTTT.